This T cell receptor beta chain emerged from a study of blood T cells in healthy people across ages. Concerning this clonotype itself: One end of the junction does not line up with germline, which may come from a read error.

This CDR3 region has 14 residues. Germline CDR1 SSHAT, CDR2 FNYEAQ (reference sequence). A second PCR, run for roughly 7 to 12 cycles, used a sample-barcoded 5' primer plus a J-beta primer mix. One entry per CDR3 protein, called by TCRdb with MiXCR from the 5' RACE reads. The repertoire holds hundreds of thousands of distinct CDR3 sequences, with more than 55% as singletons. Specimen: blood. This receptor was identified in a man in his forties or fifties in good health. The chain joins TRBV7-7 to TRBJ2-5; TRBD1 aligns across 10 bases. The CDR3 reads CASKRQGAGETQYF. The CDR3 DNA reads as TGTGCTAGCAAAAGACAGGGGGCGGGTGAGACCCAGTACTTC.